The 14 T cell receptor beta chains presented below share a single source sample, sequenced in a study of CD8 T cells in ankylosing spondylitis. One entry per CDR3 protein, called by TCRdb with MiXCR from the 5' RACE reads. The data show about 270,000 distinct CDR3 sequences, with roughly a third seen just once and about 4.2% held by the top ten. Source material: blood, either unsorted or a sorted T cell fraction (not recorded which). Every receptor here comes from a male donor with ankylosing spondylitis or in good health (not recorded which).

This sequence joins TRBV12-3 or TRBV12-4 and TRBJ1-1, with TRBD1 as a possible D gene (5 bases). V lost 0 bases to trimming and J lost 8 bases, with 13 bases between them. The CDR3 has 14 amino acids. The CDR3 sequence is CASSLAGGRKEAFF. The CDR3 DNA reads TGTGCCAGCAGTTTAGCGGGGGGACGGAAGGAAGCTTTCTTT.

A single count supports this clonotype. The chain uses TRBV6-1 and TRBJ1-3, with D maybe TRBD1 (6 bases). CDR3 size: 15 residues. Trimming removed 5 bases from V and 2 bases from J, with 13 bases in between. Per the germline V gene, CDR1 is MNHNS and CDR2 is SASEGT. The CDR3 coding sequence is TGTGCCAGCAGTCCACAGGGATTTCCTGGAAACACCATATATTTT. Amino acids: CASSPQGFPGNTIYF.

In regard to this clonotype: The CDR3 does not end in the conserved phenylalanine or tryptophan, so this is likely a read error. The chain combines TRBV20-1 with TRBJ1-2; TRBD1 agrees at 11 bases. This CDR3 comprises 15 residues. V shed 0 bases and J 4 bases; nucleotides not matched to a gene: 4. Germline CDR1 is DFQATT and CDR2 is SNEGSKA (reference sequence). CDR3 sequence (DNA): TGCAGTGCTAGAGACCGGACAGGGGGCGGCTATGGCTACACCTCC. This translates into CSARDRTGGGYGYTS.

The genes are TRBV20-1 and TRBJ2-5; 15 bases match TRBD2. This CDR3 spans 15 amino acids. V trimming: 6 bases; J trimming: 1 base; junction bases outside the gene matches: 3. Germline V gene data show CDR1 as DFQATT and CDR2 as SNEGSKA (reference sequence). CDR3 protein: CSAGTSGGIQETQYF. CDR3 nucleotide sequence: TGCAGTGCGGGGACTAGCGGGGGGATCCAAGAGACCCAGTACTTC.

This clonotype was counted between two and nine times. The CDR3 reads CASSMGDTGELFF. The CDR3 nucleotides are TGTGCCAGCAGTATGGGGGACACCGGGGAGCTGTTTTTT. This chain uses TRBV12-3 or TRBV12-4 with TRBJ2-2; D may match TRBD1 or TRBD2 (5 bases each). Deletions cut 5 bases from V and 3 bases from J, with 7 bases between. CDR3 length: 13 residues.

This clonotype was seen a handful of times. The rearrangement uses TRBV5-6 and TRBJ1-2; 7 nucleotides line up with TRBD1. J was trimmed by 5 bases and V by 0 bases; bases with no gene match: 10. CDR3 length equals 16 residues. Germline lookup yields CDR1 SGHDT and CDR2 YYEEEE. The CDR3 loop is CASSLVGTASPYGYTF. DNA for the CDR3: TGTGCCAGCAGCTTGGTTGGGACAGCCTCCCCTTATGGCTACACCTTC.

The chain links TRBV5-1 to TRBJ2-5; 7 nucleotides align to TRBD1. The CDR3 is made up of 15 amino acids. V gave up 5 bases and J gave up 2 bases; unmatched junction bases: 9. Germline CDR1 is SGHRS and CDR2 is YFSETQ. The CDR3: CASSRVAGGQETQYF. The CDR3, as DNA: TGCGCCAGCAGTAGAGTGGCAGGGGGACAAGAGACCCAGTACTTC.

The chain joins TRBV7-3 to TRBJ2-3, with D perhaps matching TRBD1 or TRBD2 (5 bases each). V was pared by 5 bases and J by 4 bases, with 13 bases between. The CDR3 is 14 residues long. Germline V gene lookup returns CDR1 SGHTA and CDR2 FQGTGA. CDR3 in amino acids: CASSTTGTADTQYF. In DNA form, the CDR3 reads TGTGCCAGCAGCACAACCGGGACCGCAGATACGCAGTATTTT.

V gene TRBV30 combines with J gene TRBJ1-3; tentatively, D is TRBD1 (5 bases). The germline gives CDR1 GTSNPN, CDR2 SVGIG (reference sequence). The V and J ends lost 3 bases and 0 bases respectively, with 15 bases between them. The CDR3 contains 16 residues. The CDR3 DNA is TGTGCCTGGAGGGCCAGGGCCCCTGCCTCTGGAAACACCATATATTTT. Amino acids: CAWRARAPASGNTIYF.

V usage is TRBV10-1 and J usage is TRBJ2-3; D is unclear. The germline V and J ends were trimmed by 2 bases and 6 bases, with 9 bases remaining between them. This CDR3 region has 13 residues. CDR1 WNHNN and CDR2 SYGVQD come from the germline V gene (reference sequence). CDR3 amino acids: CASSEGPTDTQYF. The CDR3 DNA reads as TGCGCCAGCAGTGAGGGGCCGACGGATACGCAGTATTTT.

Only a few counts were recorded for this clonotype. The chain uses TRBV20-1 and TRBJ2-7; D may be TRBD1 or TRBD2 (5 bases each). The germline V gene encodes CDR1 DFQATT and CDR2 SNEGSKA (reference sequence). This CDR3 has 13 residues. V shed 3 bases and J shed 3 bases, with 12 bases lying between them. This CDR3 reads CSARLGAVYEQYF. In nucleotides, the CDR3 is TGCAGTGCTAGGCTCGGGGCCGTCTACGAGCAGTACTTC.

In this sample, this clonotype turned up a few times. The chain employs TRBV20-1 and TRBJ1-2, with D uncertain. Per the germline V gene, CDR1 is DFQATT and CDR2 is SNEGSKA (reference sequence). The CDR3 is 14 residues long. Deletions cut 6 bases from V and 5 bases from J, with 19 bases between. The CDR3 bases are TGCAGTGCCCCCGGAGGGATTTTTCAGTATGGCTACACCTTC. It codes for CSAPGGIFQYGYTF.

In this sample, this clonotype turned up once. This chain connects TRBV7-2 to TRBJ2-7; 7 nucleotides agree with TRBD1. V lost 2 bases to trimming and J lost 7 bases; unmatched junction nucleotides: 8. Germline values: CDR1 SGHTA, CDR2 FQGNSA. The length of the CDR3 is 14 residues. CDR3 protein: CASSLLGGQGEQYF. The DNA for the CDR3 is TGTGCCAGCAGCTTATTAGGGGGCCAGGGAGAGCAGTACTTC.

The gene calls are TRBV14 and TRBJ2-3, with unresolved D. V lost 4 bases to trimming and J lost 5 bases, with 13 bases between them. The CDR3 is made up of 14 amino acids. Germline V gene data show CDR1 as SGHDN and CDR2 as FVKESK. CDR3 in amino acids: CASSLRALQDTQYF. The CDR3 nucleotides are TGTGCCAGCAGCCTCCGGGCCCTACAAGATACGCAGTATTTT.